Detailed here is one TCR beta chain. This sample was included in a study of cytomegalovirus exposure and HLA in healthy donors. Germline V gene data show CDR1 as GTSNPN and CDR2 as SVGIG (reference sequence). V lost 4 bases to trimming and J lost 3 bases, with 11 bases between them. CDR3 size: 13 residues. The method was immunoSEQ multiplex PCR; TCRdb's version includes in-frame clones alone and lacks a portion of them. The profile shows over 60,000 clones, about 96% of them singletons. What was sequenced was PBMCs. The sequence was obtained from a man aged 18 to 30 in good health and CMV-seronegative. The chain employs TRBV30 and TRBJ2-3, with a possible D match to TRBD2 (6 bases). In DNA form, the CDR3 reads TGTGCCTGGACACCGGGGGAGACAGATACGCAGTATTTT. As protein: CAWTPGETDTQYF.